The 23 T cell receptor beta chains given below trace back to one sample, sequenced in a study of Ad26.COV2.S vaccination and SARS-CoV-2 variants. Data came from immunoSEQ multiplex PCR; TCRdb stores just in-frame clones and leaves some out. The top ten clones hold just under 5% of a sample with about 350,000 clones, about 89% of them seen once. Treatment defined: roughly 18 received Ad26.COV2.S at low or high dose, single or two shots; about 5 received placebo; per-sample allocation not given. Specimens were obtained on day 63 following the first vaccine or placebo injection. Sample: peripheral blood, taken in a trial of Ad26.COV2.S vaccine versus placebo. The receptors stem from a person aged 18-60 years who received the Ad26.COV2.S COVID-19 vaccine or a placebo.

This chain links TRBV5-1 with TRBJ2-7, with 10 bases matching TRBD1. CDR3 length: 16 residues. V lost 0 bases to trimming and J lost 4 bases; unmatched junction nucleotides: 7. Germline-derived CDR1 and CDR2 are SGHRS and YFSETQ. The CDR3, as DNA: TGCGCCAGCAGCTTGGGTCGGGACAGGGGATATTACGAGCAGTACTTC. It is translated as CASSLGRDRGYYEQYF.

The V gene is TRBV2, the J gene TRBJ2-5; D is uncertain. Germline values: CDR1 SNHLY, CDR2 FYNNEI. V shed 2 bases and J shed 5 bases, with 6 bases lying between them. The CDR3 extends over 12 amino acids. In DNA, the CDR3 is TGTGCCAGCAGTGAAAGTTTTGAGACCCAGTACTTC. Amino acids: CASSESFETQYF.

The rearrangement joins TRBV7-9 to TRBJ1-1, with TRBD1 as a possible D gene (6 bases). The CDR3 is 13 residues long. V was cut by 4 bases and J by 5 bases, with 11 bases left in between. The germline CDR1 and CDR2 sequences are SEHNR and FQNEAQ (reference sequence). CDR3 loop: CASSSKTGTEAFF. The CDR3 bases are TGTGCCAGCAGCTCCAAAACAGGGACTGAAGCTTTCTTT. Together with reference TRBV7-9 and TRBJ1-1, the CDR3 gives the full variable domain: DTGVSQNPRHKITKRGQNVTFRCDPISEHNRLYWYRQTLGQGPEFLTYFQNEAQLEKSRLLSDRFSAERPKGSFSTLEIQRTEQGDSAMYLCASSSKTGTEAFFGQGTRLTVV.

V usage is TRBV10-3 and J usage is TRBJ2-5, with 9 bases identical to TRBD1. The J segment lost 2 bases and the V segment lost 2 bases, leaving 6 bases of the junction unmatched. Germline values: CDR1 ENHRY, CDR2 SYGVKD. This CDR3 comprises 16 residues. The CDR3 loop reads CAISERDRALQETQYF. In DNA form, the CDR3 reads TGTGCCATCAGTGAGAGGGACAGGGCCTTACAAGAGACCCAGTACTTC.

This chain links TRBV10-3 with TRBJ2-1; 10 nucleotides match TRBD1. With 6 bases clipped from V and 6 bases from J, the junction kept 5 bases outside the gene matches. CDR3 length equals 14 residues. The germline CDR1 and CDR2 sequences are ENHRY and SYGVKD. The CDR3 coding sequence is TGTGCCATCAGGATCGGGACAGGGGCCAATGAGCAGTTCTTC. The encoded protein is CAIRIGTGANEQFF.

This chain links TRBV19 with TRBJ2-7; D is possibly TRBD1 (6 bases). Germline V gene lookup returns CDR1 LNHDA and CDR2 SQIVND (reference sequence). V was cut by 4 bases and J by 0 bases, with 10 bases left in between. There are 14 residues in the CDR3. CDR3 in amino acids: CASSTRDTSYEQYF. CDR3 DNA sequence: TGTGCCAGTAGTACAAGGGACACCTCCTACGAGCAGTACTTC.

The V and J genes are TRBV24-1 and TRBJ2-1; 7 nucleotides line up with TRBD1. J was trimmed by 12 bases and V by 3 bases; bases with no gene match: 13. Germline V gene sequence: CDR1 KGHDR, CDR2 SFDVKD. This CDR3 is 15 amino acids long. The CDR3 is CATSDPRGSGTAQFF. The CDR3 DNA reads TGTGCCACCAGTGATCCTCGAGGATCGGGGACAGCGCAGTTCTTC.

V and J are TRBV5-5 and TRBJ1-1; D call uncertain. V dropped 2 bases and J dropped 1 base, with 9 bases sitting between them. Germline V CDR1 and CDR2: SGHKS, YYEKEE (reference sequence). The CDR3 sequence is 14 residues long. The CDR3 bases are TGTGCCAGCAGCTTTTGGTTGGCGAACACTGAAGCTTTCTTT. Amino acids: CASSFWLANTEAFF.

The CDR3 DNA follows: TGTGCCAGCAGTTACGTGGACGGCGATTCACCCCTCCACTTT. It yields the protein CASSYVDGDSPLHF. The chain uses TRBV6-5 and TRBJ1-6, with D unclear. Germline CDR1 MNHEY, CDR2 SVGAGI. The length of the CDR3 is 14 residues. V lost 2 bases, J lost 8 bases, and 10 bases lay in between.

This chain joins TRBV3-1 (or the pseudogene TRBV3-2) and TRBJ2-5; tentatively, D is TRBD1 (5 bases). The CDR3 covers 13 residues. Germline V gene lookup returns CDR1 LGHDT and CDR2 YNNKEL (reference sequence). Between the trimmed V and J ends, which lost 5 bases and 2 bases, there was a span of 9 bases. CDR3 DNA: TGTGCCAGCAGCAAGGGGATACAAGAGACCCAGTACTTC. Amino acid sequence: CASSKGIQETQYF.

This chain joins TRBV18 and TRBJ1-2; TRBD1 agrees at 9 bases. Trimming cost V 6 bases and J 2 bases; bases outside gene matches: 4. In germline, CDR1 is KGHSH, CDR2 LQKENI. The CDR3 loop spans 14 amino acids. CDR3 in amino acids: CASSTGQGNYGYTF. CDR3 coding DNA: TGTGCCAGCTCGACGGGACAGGGAAACTATGGCTACACCTTC.

Only one count was recorded for this clone. At the DNA level, this CDR3 is encoded by other sequences in the same sample as well. V and J are TRBV29-1 and TRBJ1-2; 11 bases match TRBD1. The trim removed 6 bases at V and 7 bases at J, leaving 4 bases unmatched. The germline CDR1 and CDR2 sequences are SQVTM and ANQGSEA. This CDR3 is 12 amino acids long. The CDR3, as DNA: TGCAGCGTCGCCGGGACAGGGGGTGGCTACACCTTC. This sequence encodes CSVAGTGGGYTF.

This chain links TRBV7-3 with TRBJ2-7; 7 bases match TRBD1. J lost 6 bases, V lost 2 bases, and 10 bases had no gene match. Per the germline V gene, CDR1 is SGHTA and CDR2 is FQGTGA. The CDR3 runs to 15 residues. The CDR3 DNA is TGTGCCAGCAGCTTAGGGGACAGACGGTTGGGCGAGCAGTACTTC. Its protein is CASSLGDRRLGEQYF.

V usage is TRBV10-3 and J usage is TRBJ1-5, with D unclear. This CDR3 comprises 14 residues. V was pared by 6 bases and J by 6 bases, with 15 bases between. Germline CDR1 ENHRY, CDR2 SYGVKD. The CDR3 reads CAIRDSLEGQPQHF. CDR3 sequence (DNA): TGTGCCATCAGGGACTCTCTAGAGGGTCAGCCCCAGCATTTT.

The chain uses TRBV11-3 and TRBJ2-7, with 8 bases matching TRBD1. This CDR3 is built from 15 residues. V lost 6 bases, J lost 1 base, and 8 bases stayed unmatched. Germline values: CDR1 SGHNT, CDR2 YENEEA. CDR3 sequence (DNA): TGTGCCAGCAGAGGACAGGGCTGGTTGTCCTACGAGCAGTACTTC. Translating gives CASRGQGWLSYEQYF.

This chain links TRBV11-2 with TRBJ1-1, with TRBD1 identical over 8 bases. CDR1 and CDR2 (germline): SGHAT, FQNNGV. The CDR3 is 19 residues long. V lost 5 bases to trimming and J lost 8 bases; unmatched junction nucleotides: 25. CDR3 loop: CASSTEPRRTGLNFVEAFF. The CDR3 nucleotides read TGTGCCAGCAGCACTGAGCCCCGGAGGACAGGGCTCAATTTCGTAGAAGCTTTCTTT. Variable domain in full (rest from reference TRBV11-2 and TRBJ1-1): EAGVAQSPRYKIIEKRQSVAFWCNPISGHATLYWYQQILGQGPKLLIQFQNNGVVDDSQLPKDRFSAERLKGVDSTLKIQPAKLEDSAVYLCASSTEPRRTGLNFVEAFFGQGTRLTVV.

This chain uses TRBV30 with TRBJ2-2; no definite D call. Trimming took off 4 bases at V and 7 bases at J, with 10 bases between the two ends. Germline loops: CDR1 GTSNPN, CDR2 SVGIG (reference sequence). The CDR3 extends over 12 amino acids. DNA for the CDR3: TGTGCCTGGAATAAGGTGATCGGGGAGCTGTTTTTT. Translation gives CAWNKVIGELFF.

The chain joins TRBV3-1 (or the pseudogene TRBV3-2) to TRBJ2-1; TRBD2 matches at 11 bases. The V and J ends lost 1 base and 7 bases, in that order; junction bases with no gene match: 12. This CDR3 is built from 18 residues. Per the germline V gene, CDR1 is LGHDT and CDR2 is YNNKEL (reference sequence). Here the CDR3 DNA reads TGTGCCAGCAGCCAAGCCCCACTACGGCTAGCGGGAGGTAATGAGCAGTTCTTC. It encodes CASSQAPLRLAGGNEQFF.

V usage is TRBV10-1 and J usage is TRBJ2-2; D is tentatively TRBD1 or TRBD2 (5 bases each). Germline-derived CDR1 and CDR2 are WNHNN and SYGVQD (reference sequence). The CDR3 sequence is 14 residues long. V shed 7 bases and J shed 1 base, with 10 bases lying between them. The CDR3 coding sequence is TGCGCCAGCATGGGACGGGAGAACACCGGGGAGCTGTTTTTT. This gives the protein CASMGRENTGELFF.

This clone was seen a few times. The chain carries TRBV3-1 (or the pseudogene TRBV3-2) and TRBJ2-1; D is possibly TRBD2 (5 bases). There are 15 residues in the CDR3. The germline gives CDR1 LGHDT, CDR2 YNNKEL (reference sequence). The V gene lost 1 base and the J gene lost 2 bases, with 9 bases spanning the gap. CDR3 DNA sequence: TGTGCCAGCAGCCAAGGGTTGGAGGCCTACAATGAGCAGTTCTTC. Protein: CASSQGLEAYNEQFF.

The V gene is TRBV13, the J gene TRBJ1-1; 7 bases fit TRBD1. Germline V gene data show CDR1 as PRHDT and CDR2 as FYEKMQ (reference sequence). The J segment lost 9 bases and the V segment lost 5 bases, leaving 9 bases of the junction unmatched. The CDR3 runs 13 residues. The CDR3, as DNA: TGTGCCAGCAGCCACGGGACAGAGGGTAAAGCTTTCTTT. As protein: CASSHGTEGKAFF.

The DNA for the CDR3 is TGTGCCAGCAGCTTAGACCGGACAGGGGGAGATGAGCAGTTCTTC. This gives the protein CASSLDRTGGDEQFF. The V gene is TRBV11-2, the J gene TRBJ2-1, with 10 bases lining up with TRBD1. The CDR3 length is 15 residues. Trimming removed 0 bases from V and 8 bases from J; junction bases left unmatched: 4. Germline lookup yields CDR1 SGHAT and CDR2 FQNNGV.

The V call is TRBV3-1 (or the pseudogene TRBV3-2), the J call TRBJ2-3; D possibly corresponds to TRBD2 (7 bases). The germline V and J ends were trimmed by 3 bases and 4 bases, with 11 bases remaining between them. The CDR3 sequence is 14 residues long. Germline assignment: CDR1 LGHDT and CDR2 YNNKEL (reference sequence). The DNA for the CDR3 is TGTGCCAGCAGCCACGGGGGGCCCGCAGATACGCAGTATTTT. This encodes CASSHGGPADTQYF.